The 13 T cell receptor beta chains presented below share a single source sample, sequenced in a study of cytomegalovirus exposure and HLA in healthy donors. PCR employed 60 Vbeta and 13 Jbeta primers. Here immunoSEQ multiplex PCR was the method, and the copy in TCRdb shows in-frame clones only, minus some. Found here are some 65,000 clones, around 73% of them singletons; the top ten hold around 2.9%. Material: PBMCs. The origin of the receptors is a girl aged 5-17 years in good health and CMV-seropositive.

This chain links TRBV2 with TRBJ2-7; TRBD1 matches at 9 bases. Germline V gene lookup returns CDR1 SNHLY and CDR2 FYNNEI. This CDR3 region has 17 residues. V was pared by 3 bases and J by 2 bases, with 11 bases of the junction left unmatched. The CDR3 loop is CASSDPSSRDRAYEQYF. The DNA for the CDR3 is TGTGCCAGCAGTGACCCTAGCTCCCGGGACAGGGCCTACGAGCAGTACTTC.

The chain recombines TRBV19 with TRBJ2-7, with 7 bases aligning to TRBD1. The V gene end was trimmed by 6 bases and the J gene end by 6 bases; junction bases not matched to a gene: 11. The CDR3 loop spans 14 amino acids. Germline V gives CDR1 LNHDA, CDR2 SQIVND (reference sequence). CDR3 sequence (DNA): TGTGCCAGTAGAACAACCGGGACAGCAACCGAGCAGTACTTC. It yields the protein CASRTTGTATEQYF.

Written as DNA, the CDR3 is TGTGCCAGCAGTTCACCCTTTGGGGGGGACACTGAAGCTTTCTTT. Translation gives CASSSPFGGDTEAFF. This rearrangement joins TRBV6-5 to TRBJ1-1, with D perhaps TRBD1 (5 bases). V lost 4 bases and J lost 3, with 15 bases in between. The CDR3 loop spans 15 amino acids. Per the germline V gene, CDR1 is MNHEY and CDR2 is SVGAGI.

The chain uses TRBV19 and TRBJ1-1, with 8 nucleotides matching TRBD1. The junction had 8 bases not matched to a gene; V was cut back by 8 bases and J by 6 bases. Germline V gene lookup returns CDR1 LNHDA and CDR2 SQIVND (reference sequence). This CDR3 spans 13 amino acids. CDR3 nucleotides: TGTGCCAGTTGGACAGGGAGGCTCGCTGAAGCTTTCTTT. This encodes CASWTGRLAEAFF.

The chain carries TRBV7-2 and TRBJ1-5; tentatively, D is TRBD1 (5 bases). Trimming cost V 0 bases and J 2 bases, with 8 bases left between them. CDR1 and CDR2 (germline): SGHTA, FQGNSA. The CDR3 has 15 residues. CDR3 nucleotides: TGTGCCAGCAGCTTAGCAGGGGTCCGCAATCAGCCCCAGCATTTT. It is translated as CASSLAGVRNQPQHF.

This rearrangement joins TRBV6-5 to TRBJ1-5, with D perhaps TRBD1 (5 bases). From germline, CDR1 is MNHEY and CDR2 SVGAGI. The CDR3 covers 12 residues. Between the trimmed V and J ends, which lost 8 bases and 6 bases, there was a span of 11 bases. CDR3 loop: CASSRGSQPQHF. The DNA for the CDR3 is TGTGCCAGCTCAAGGGGCTCTCAGCCCCAGCATTTT.

This chain joins TRBV5-8 and TRBJ2-3; 12 nucleotides align to TRBD2. Germline V gene lookup returns CDR1 SGHTS and CDR2 YDEGEE. This CDR3 has 15 amino acids. V trimming: 0 bases; J trimming: 6 bases; junction bases outside the gene matches: 2. The CDR3 region is CASSLGLAGDDTQYF. DNA for the CDR3: TGTGCCAGCAGCTTGGGACTAGCGGGAGACGATACGCAGTATTTT.

The chain joins TRBV30 to TRBJ2-5; tentative D call: TRBD2 (5 bases). Trimming took 7 bases from V and 7 from J, leaving 10 bases between them. Germline CDR1 and CDR2: GTSNPN and SVGIG (reference sequence). The CDR3 runs 10 residues. CDR3 residues: CAYEGGTQYF. The CDR3 DNA reads as TGTGCCTACGAGGGTGGGACCCAGTACTTC.

The V gene is TRBV7-2, the J gene TRBJ2-5; the match to TRBD1 covers 7 bases. Germline lookup yields CDR1 SGHTA and CDR2 FQGNSA. The CDR3 has 11 amino acids. With 5 bases clipped from V and 12 bases from J, the junction kept 6 bases outside the gene matches. The CDR3 nucleotides are TGTGCCAGCAGCGGGCCGGGACAGAAGTACTTC. Its protein is CASSGPGQKYF.

The chain recombines TRBV13 with TRBJ2-1; 10 positions agree with TRBD2. In germline, CDR1 is PRHDT, CDR2 FYEKMQ (reference sequence). V shed 5 bases, J shed 3 bases, and the junction held 13 bases outside the gene matches. The CDR3 is 18 amino acids. The CDR3 coding sequence is TGTGCCAGCAGCCAAGCGAGCGGGGGGGCCTGGTTCTACAATGAGCAGTTCTTC. This sequence encodes CASSQASGGAWFYNEQFF.

This rearrangement joins TRBV11-2 to TRBJ2-1; TRBD2 aligns across 8 bases. Germline V lookup: CDR1 SGHAT, CDR2 FQNNGV. The CDR3 has 15 residues. Trimming took 7 bases from V and 4 from J; bases not matched to a gene: 9. For the CDR3, the DNA is TGTGCCAGCACCAAGCGGGGGAGAAATTACAATGAGCAGTTCTTC. Encoded protein: CASTKRGRNYNEQFF.

The chain couples TRBV19 to TRBJ2-7, with D perhaps matching TRBD1 (6 bases). CDR3 size: 14 residues. Germline lookup yields CDR1 LNHDA and CDR2 SQIVND (reference sequence). With 5 bases removed from V and 4 bases from J, the gap between germline ends came to 15 bases. This chain's CDR3 is CASSLKGDLYEQYF. The CDR3 DNA reads as TGTGCCAGTAGTTTAAAGGGGGACCTATACGAGCAGTACTTC.

V gene TRBV5-5 combines with J gene TRBJ2-5, with a possible D match to TRBD1 (6 bases). This CDR3 is 16 amino acids long. CDR1 is SGHKS and CDR2 is YYEKEE in the germline V gene (reference sequence). V was clipped by 2 bases and J by 2 bases, with 16 bases between them. CDR3 nucleotides: TGTGCCAGCAGCTTTCTACCCGGACAGCTACAAGAGACCCAGTACTTC. Translated, it gives CASSFLPGQLQETQYF.